This entry concerns a single TCR beta chain. The data were taken from a study of cytomegalovirus exposure and HLA in healthy donors. Primers included in the PCR were 60 Vbeta and 13 Jbeta primers. The repertoire was sequenced with immunoSEQ multiplex PCR; TCRdb's copy has only in-frame clones and lacks some. The data show 180,000 or so clones, about 83% seen once. CDR3 length: 15 residues. The V segment lost 0 bases and the J segment 6 bases; nucleotides outside the gene matches: 5. In germline, CDR1 is GTSNPN, CDR2 SVGIG (reference sequence). The J gene is TRBJ2-5, the V gene TRBV30; 12 positions match TRBD2. The sequenced sample consisted of PBMCs. The source is a female donor in good health and CMV-seronegative. CDR3 nucleotide sequence: TGTGCCTGGAGTGTACTGACTAGCGGGAGAAAGACCCAGTACTTC. This gives the protein CAWSVLTSGRKTQYF.